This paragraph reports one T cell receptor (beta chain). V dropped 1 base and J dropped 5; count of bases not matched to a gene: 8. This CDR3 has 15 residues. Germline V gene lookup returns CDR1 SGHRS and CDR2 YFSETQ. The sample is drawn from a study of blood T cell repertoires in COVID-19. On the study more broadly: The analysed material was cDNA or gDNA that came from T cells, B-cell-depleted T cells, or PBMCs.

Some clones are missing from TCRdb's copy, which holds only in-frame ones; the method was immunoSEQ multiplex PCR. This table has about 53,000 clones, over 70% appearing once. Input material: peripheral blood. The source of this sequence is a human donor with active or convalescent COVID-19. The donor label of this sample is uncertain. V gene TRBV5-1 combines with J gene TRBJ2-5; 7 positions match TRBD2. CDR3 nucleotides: TGCGCCAGCAGCTTGACAGGAAGCGGGATGGAGACCCAGTACTTC. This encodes CASSLTGSGMETQYF.